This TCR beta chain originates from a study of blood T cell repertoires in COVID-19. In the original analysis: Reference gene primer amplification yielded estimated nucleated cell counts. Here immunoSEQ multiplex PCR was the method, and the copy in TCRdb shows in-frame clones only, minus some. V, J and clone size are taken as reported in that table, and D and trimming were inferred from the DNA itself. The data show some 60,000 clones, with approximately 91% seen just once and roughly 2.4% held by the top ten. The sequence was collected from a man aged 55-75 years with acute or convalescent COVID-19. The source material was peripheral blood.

CDR3 nucleotide sequence: TGTGCCAGCAGCTTACGGTCTTTATCTGGACAAGGGGTGGATCAGCCCCAGCATTTT. Its translation: CASSLRSLSGQGVDQPQHF. This chain connects TRBV7-2 to TRBJ1-5, with a weak D call TRBD1 (5 bases). Germline V CDR1 and CDR2: SGHTA, FQGNSA. Between the trimmed V and J ends, which lost 2 bases and 5 bases, there was a span of 25 bases. The CDR3 spans 19 residues.